Below, 9 T cell receptor beta chains from the same sample are listed, as sequenced in a study of blood T cell repertoires in COVID-19. Libraries were prepared by immunoSEQ multiplex PCR; TCRdb keeps only in-frame clonotypes and omits some of them. The profile shows roughly 140,000 clones, approximately 87% of them singletons. The specimen was PBMCs or T cells enriched from blood (not recorded which). All receptors come from a woman aged 25 to 39 with acute COVID-19.

V and J are TRBV21-1 and TRBJ1-5; TRBD1, the table's D call, lacks a check against the DNA. TRBV21-1 is reported as a pseudogene. The CDR3 has 16 amino acids. DNA of the CDR3: TGTGCCAGCAGCAAAGCGCAGCAGGGGGCCAACCAGCCCCAGCATTTT. It codes for CASSKAQQGANQPQHF.

The V and J genes are TRBV11-3 and TRBJ2-1, with D perhaps matching TRBD1 (6 bases). The CDR3 is 14 residues long. Germline loops: CDR1 SGHNT, CDR2 YENEEA. The V and J ends lost 3 bases and 3 bases respectively, with 9 bases between them. The CDR3, as DNA: TGTGCCAGCAGCTTGGCAGGGGACTACAATGAGCAGTTCTTC. Translation: CASSLAGDYNEQFF.

The V gene is TRBV25-1, the J gene TRBJ2-7; tentatively, D is TRBD1 (6 bases). Trimming shortened V by 4 bases and J by 6 bases, and 22 bases separated the two germline ends. The CDR3 runs 16 residues. CDR1 MGHDK and CDR2 SYGVNS come from the germline V gene. This chain's CDR3 is CASSGTHRAHPTEQYF. CDR3 DNA sequence: TGTGCCAGCAGTGGTACACACAGGGCACATCCGACCGAGCAGTACTTC.

CDR3 nucleotides: TGTGCCTGGATGGGTGGGCAGTGGAACACTGAAGCTTTCTTT. Translating gives CAWMGGQWNTEAFF. The chain couples TRBV30 to TRBJ1-1, with no clear D. The CDR3 consists of 14 residues. Per germline, CDR1 GTSNPN and CDR2 SVGIG (reference sequence). The germline V and J ends were trimmed by 4 bases and 1 base, with 13 bases remaining between them.

The chain has TRBV5-1 and TRBJ2-7; D call uncertain. The V gene's germline CDR1 is SGHRS and CDR2 YFSETQ. V was pared by 0 bases and J by 2 bases, with 9 bases between. The CDR3 consists of 14 residues. The CDR3 loop reads CASSLDGSPYEQYF. CDR3 DNA sequence: TGCGCCAGCAGCTTGGACGGTAGTCCCTACGAGCAGTACTTC.

The chain couples TRBV29-1 to TRBJ1-1; TRBD1 matches 8 bases. V gave up 2 bases and J gave up 1 base; unmatched junction bases: 9. Germline CDR1 SQVTM, CDR2 ANQGSEA. This CDR3 region has 16 residues. Here the CDR3 reads CSVERSGGKGNTEAFF. Here the CDR3 DNA reads TGCAGCGTTGAAAGATCAGGGGGCAAAGGGAACACTGAAGCTTTCTTT.

This chain connects TRBV28 to TRBJ2-2; 11 nucleotides agree with TRBD1. Per the germline V gene, CDR1 is MDHEN and CDR2 is SYDVKM. This CDR3 has 16 amino acids. V lost 6 bases and J lost 4; bases outside the gene matches: 7. The CDR3 nucleotides are TGTGCCAGCAGGGGACTCGGGACAGGGGGCACCGGGGAGCTGTTTTTT. Translating gives CASRGLGTGGTGELFF.

The chain is built from TRBV21-1 and TRBJ1-5; the DNA was not used to check the table's D call, TRBD1. TRBV21-1 constitutes a pseudogene. The CDR3 contains 15 residues. CDR3 coding DNA: TGTGCCAGCAGCGAAGGAAGGGACAATCATCAGCCCCAGCATTTT. Amino acid sequence: CASSEGRDNHQPQHF.

This sequence joins TRBV28 and TRBJ1-5; TRBD1 matches at 7 bases. Unmatched junction bases numbered 7, after V lost 5 bases and J lost 0 bases. Germline V gene data show CDR1 as MDHEN and CDR2 as SYDVKM. The CDR3 consists of 16 residues. The CDR3, as DNA: TGTGCCAGCAGTCCTAGGACAGGCCTTAGCAATCAGCCCCAGCATTTT. Translated: CASSPRTGLSNQPQHF. Drawing the rest from reference TRBV28 and TRBJ1-5, the complete variable domain is DVKVTQSSRYLVKRTGEKVFLECVQDMDHENMFWYRQDPGLGLRLIYFSYDVKMKEKGDIPEGYSVSREKKERFSLILESASTNQTSMYLCASSPRTGLSNQPQHFGDGTRLSIL.